The 29 T cell receptor beta chains presented below share a single source sample, sequenced in a study of blood T cells in healthy people across ages. A J-beta primer mix and a sample-barcoded 5' primer were used in a second PCR of about 7 to 12 cycles. Using its own MiXCR run on the 5' RACE reads, TCRdb lists one record per CDR3 protein. The table lists approximately 1,000,000 distinct CDR3 sequences, 40% to 50% of them singletons, with about 20% in the top ten. Sequencing used blood. The source of these receptors is a woman between 55 and 75 years old in good health.

The rearrangement links TRBV6-6 to TRBJ2-3; the D call may be TRBD1 or TRBD2 (6 bases each). The germline V gene has CDR1 MNHNY and CDR2 SVGAGI (reference sequence). The CDR3 runs to 15 residues. V was pared by 4 bases and J by 4 bases, with 15 bases between. In nucleotides, the CDR3 is TGTGCCAGCAGTTCTGAGGGGGGCCGAGCAGATACGCAGTATTTT. It specifies CASSSEGGRADTQYF.

The chain has TRBV5-6 and TRBJ2-3; unclear D gene. V shed 0 bases and J shed 7 bases, with 6 bases lying between them. Germline V lookup: CDR1 SGHDT, CDR2 YYEEEE. This CDR3 spans 12 amino acids. The CDR3 coding sequence is TGTGCCAGCAGCTTGGCAGCCTATACGCAGTATTTT. Its translation is CASSLAAYTQYF.

The rearrangement links TRBV6-6 to TRBJ2-4, with TRBD2 identical over 7 bases. Germline loops: CDR1 MNHNY, CDR2 SVGAGI (reference sequence). J gave up 6 bases and V 2 bases, and 7 bases lay outside the gene matches. There are 15 residues in the CDR3. DNA of the CDR3: TGTGCCAGCAGTTACGGACTAGACCCCGGAAACATTCAGTACTTC. Its protein is CASSYGLDPGNIQYF.

The chain employs TRBV3-1 and TRBJ2-7; 7 nucleotides agree with TRBD1. Germline V lookup: CDR1 LGHDT, CDR2 YNNKEL (reference sequence). The CDR3 is made up of 16 amino acids. Losses at the gene ends were 0 bases for V and 0 bases for J; bases not matched to a gene: 5. DNA for the CDR3: TGTGCCAGCAGCCAAGATCAGGACAGGCGCTCCTACGAGCAGTACTTC. Protein product: CASSQDQDRRSYEQYF.

This clonotype occurred many times. The genes are TRBV18 and TRBJ2-1; tentatively, D is TRBD2 (6 bases). Germline CDR1 KGHSH, CDR2 LQKENI. Trimming took off 2 bases at V and 6 bases at J, with 8 bases between the two ends. The CDR3 contains 13 residues. The CDR3: CASSPLTSNEQFF. The CDR3 DNA follows: TGTGCCAGCTCACCATTGACTAGCAATGAGCAGTTCTTC.

This clonotype was detected only a few times. This chain links TRBV7-2 with TRBJ2-6, with D perhaps TRBD1 (5 bases). Deletions cut 5 bases from V and 0 bases from J, with 14 bases between. Germline values: CDR1 SGHTA, CDR2 FQGNSA. This CDR3 comprises 17 residues. The DNA of the CDR3 is TGTGCCAGCAGCCCAGGGTACAAAAACTCTGGGGCCAACGTCCTGACTTTC. It encodes CASSPGYKNSGANVLTF. Full variable domain (outside the CDR3, taken from reference TRBV7-2 and TRBJ2-6): GAGVSQSPSNKVTEKGKDVELRCDPISGHTALYWYRQSLGQGLEFLIYFQGNSAPDKSGLPSDRFSAERTGGSVSTLTIQRTQQEDSAVYLCASSPGYKNSGANVLTFGAGSRLTVL.

With regard to this clonotype: A read error may produce the germline difference seen at one junction end. The chain couples TRBV5-1 to TRBJ2-7; 7 nucleotides align to TRBD2. Per germline, CDR1 SGHRS and CDR2 YFSETQ. The CDR3 runs 15 residues. The CDR3 sequence: CTSSLGGAGVREQYF. DNA of the CDR3: TGCACCAGCAGCTTGGGAGGGGCGGGAGTGAGAGAGCAGTACTTC.

This clonotype turned up a few times. This chain joins TRBV6-5 and TRBJ2-1; 7 nucleotides match TRBD1. The V gene end was trimmed by 4 bases and the J gene end by 10 bases; junction bases not matched to a gene: 10. From germline, CDR1 is MNHEY and CDR2 SVGAGI. The length of the CDR3 is 14 residues. In DNA form, the CDR3 reads TGTGCCAGCAGTTTAGACACGGGACAGTCCGAGCAGTTCTTC. This encodes CASSLDTGQSEQFF.

The chain joins TRBV28 to TRBJ2-6; D is unresolved. CDR3 length: 15 residues. Per the germline V gene, CDR1 is MDHEN and CDR2 is SYDVKM. The V gene lost 10 bases and the J gene lost 0 bases, with 13 bases spanning the gap. The CDR3 DNA follows: TGTGCCACTTCTATCGTTACCTCTGGGGCCAACGTCCTGACTTTC. Translating gives CATSIVTSGANVLTF. Complete variable domain (other parts from reference TRBV28 and TRBJ2-6): DVKVTQSSRYLVKRTGEKVFLECVQDMDHENMFWYRQDPGLGLRLIYFSYDVKMKEKGDIPEGYSVSREKKERFSLILESASTNQTSMYLCATSIVTSGANVLTFGAGSRLTVL.

The sample holds a few counts of this clonotype. The rearrangement uses TRBV6-2 or TRBV6-3 and TRBJ2-1; 10 bases fit TRBD2. CDR1 is MNHEY, CDR2 SVGEGT, per germline. Trimming at V came to 7 bases and at J to 2 bases, leaving 2 bases not matched to a gene. The CDR3 is made up of 14 amino acids. The CDR3 sequence is CASTTSGTYNEQFF. The CDR3 coding sequence is TGTGCCAGCACAACTAGCGGGACCTACAATGAGCAGTTCTTC.

The table lists this clonotype with a few counts. V usage is TRBV27 and J usage is TRBJ2-7, with a tentative D call TRBD2 (6 bases). The CDR3 has 16 residues. The ends were cut back, 5 bases at V and 3 bases at J, with 20 bases in the middle. Germline assignment: CDR1 MNHEY and CDR2 SMNVEV (reference sequence). CDR3 in DNA: TGTGCCAGCAGTCCCGGGACTTCCTGGGTAAGCTACGAGCAGTACTTC. Translation: CASSPGTSWVSYEQYF.

This clonotype was recorded at least ten times. For the CDR3, the DNA is TGTGCCAGCAGTCCGCTTCCGGGACAGACAAACTATGGCTACACCTTC. Protein product: CASSPLPGQTNYGYTF. The chain has TRBV6-1 and TRBJ1-2; 7 nucleotides line up with TRBD1. This CDR3 comprises 16 residues. V dropped 5 bases and J dropped 2; count of bases not matched to a gene: 11. CDR1 MNHNS and CDR2 SASEGT come from the germline V gene.

The chain joins TRBV10-1 to TRBJ2-1, with 7 bases aligning to TRBD2. The CDR3 totals 14 residues. Germline trimming cut 2 bases from V and 7 bases from J; bases unmatched to any gene: 5. From germline, CDR1 is WNHNN and CDR2 SYGVQD (reference sequence). The CDR3 here is CASSEAGVRNEQFF. Written as DNA, the CDR3 is TGCGCCAGCAGTGAGGCGGGGGTAAGGAATGAGCAGTTCTTC.

This clonotype was observed a handful of times. The J gene is TRBJ2-7, the V gene TRBV20-1; unclear D gene. The CDR3 has 9 amino acids. The V gene lost 6 bases and the J gene lost 4 bases, with 4 bases spanning the gap. Germline loops: CDR1 DFQATT, CDR2 SNEGSKA (reference sequence). DNA of the CDR3: TGCAGTGCCGAGTACGAGCAGTACTTC. This translates into CSAEYEQYF.

V gene TRBV29-1 combines with J gene TRBJ1-1; 7 nucleotides align to TRBD1. The CDR3 has 13 amino acids. Germline V gives CDR1 SQVTM, CDR2 ANQGSEA. V was clipped by 7 bases and J by 4 bases; unmatched bases: 9. CDR3: CSARGGAATEAFF. In nucleotides, the CDR3 is TGCAGCGCCAGGGGGGGGGCGGCCACTGAAGCTTTCTTT.

The chain uses TRBV2 and TRBJ2-2; D call uncertain. Germline V CDR1 and CDR2: SNHLY, FYNNEI. This CDR3 contains 15 residues. Trimming stripped 3 bases from V and 2 bases from J, with 10 bases between. CDR3: CASSERQTNTGELFF. The CDR3 DNA is TGTGCCAGCAGTGAGAGGCAGACAAACACCGGGGAGCTGTTTTTT.

This chain uses TRBV18 with TRBJ2-3, with D possibly TRBD1 on 5 matching bases. The V gene's germline CDR1 is KGHSH and CDR2 LQKENI. This CDR3 spans 15 amino acids. Trimming took 0 bases from V and 2 from J, leaving 9 bases between them. The CDR3 region is CASSPPGQVTDTQYF. In nucleotides, the CDR3 is TGTGCCAGCTCACCACCGGGGCAGGTCACAGATACGCAGTATTTT.

The chain employs TRBV3-1 and TRBJ1-1; no definite D call. Trimming removed 3 bases from V and 11 bases from J, with 13 bases in between. This CDR3 is 12 amino acids long. CDR1 and CDR2 from the germline V gene are LGHDT and YNNKEL (reference sequence). CDR3 amino acids: CASSHPQSGAFF. Written as DNA, the CDR3 is TGTGCCAGCAGCCACCCGCAGTCTGGGGCTTTCTTT.

The chain combines TRBV5-6 with TRBJ2-7, with TRBD1 matching over 7 bases. The CDR3 length is 14 residues. Germline CDR1 and CDR2: SGHDT and YYEEEE. The trim removed 4 bases at V and 5 bases at J, leaving 9 bases unmatched. The CDR3 coding sequence is TGTGCCAGCAGCCCGACAGGGAGATGGCACGAGCAGTACTTC. It yields the protein CASSPTGRWHEQYF.

This clonotype showed up many times. This chain connects TRBV5-1 to TRBJ2-3; D might be TRBD2 (5 bases). V shed 0 bases and J shed 6 bases, with 8 bases lying between them. CDR3 length: 13 amino acids. From germline, CDR1 is SGHRS and CDR2 YFSETQ. In DNA form, the CDR3 reads TGCGCCAGCAGCTTGGAGGGAGTGGATACGCAGTATTTT. Translating it yields CASSLEGVDTQYF.

The rearrangement uses TRBV6-2 or TRBV6-3 and TRBJ2-5, with 9 nucleotides matching TRBD1. This CDR3 has 17 amino acids. CDR1 and CDR2 from the germline V gene are MNHEY and SVGEGT. V lost 0 bases to trimming and J lost 11 bases; unmatched junction nucleotides: 16. The DNA of the CDR3 is TGTGCCAGCAGTTACTCGGCAGACAGGGGGGATCTCAATGAGCAGTACTTC. It codes for CASSYSADRGDLNEQYF.

This clonotype has at least ten counts. The rearrangement joins TRBV7-6 to TRBJ2-3, with no clear D. The CDR3 contains 15 residues. Between the trimmed V and J ends, which lost 2 bases and 0 bases, there was a span of 9 bases. Germline CDR1 and CDR2: SGHVS and FNYEAQ. DNA for the CDR3: TGTGCCAGCAGCTTATTGGTGGGAAGCACAGATACGCAGTATTTT. Its translation is CASSLLVGSTDTQYF.

V gene TRBV29-1 combines with J gene TRBJ2-5, with 7 nucleotides matching TRBD1. The DNA end is more similar to TRBJ2-7, so the J call may be wrong. The CDR3 covers 12 residues. Germline CDR1 and CDR2: SQVTM and ANQGSEA. For the CDR3, the DNA is TGCAGCGTTGGAGAGGGGACAGCCGAGCAGTACTTC. As protein: CSVGEGTAEQYF.

This clonotype showed up just a few times. The chain employs TRBV20-1 and TRBJ2-7; 7 bases line up with TRBD2. This CDR3 region has 18 residues. V lost 3 bases and J lost 3; bases outside the gene matches: 20. Per germline, CDR1 DFQATT and CDR2 SNEGSKA (reference sequence). The CDR3 coding sequence is TGCAGTGCTAGTAAAAGCGGGACCACCACCGGGGATTTCTACGAGCAGTACTTC. Its protein product is CSASKSGTTTGDFYEQYF.

The genes are TRBV7-9 and TRBJ2-4, with 9 bases that match TRBD2. The J call may be incorrect, as the DNA end agrees better with TRBJ2-7. In germline, CDR1 is SEHNR, CDR2 FQNEAQ (reference sequence). CDR3 size: 17 residues. The CDR3 sequence is CASSSRLAVGTSYEQYF. CDR3 nucleotides: TGTGCCAGCAGCTCCCGACTAGCGGTGGGTACCTCCTACGAGCAGTACTTC.

V is TRBV3-1 and J is TRBJ2-7; 8 bases align to TRBD2. From germline, CDR1 is LGHDT and CDR2 YNNKEL (reference sequence). J was trimmed by 5 bases and V by 1 base; bases with no gene match: 4. This CDR3 has 14 amino acids. The CDR3 spells CASSQAGTSHEQYF. Written as DNA, the CDR3 is TGTGCCAGCAGCCAAGCCGGGACTAGTCACGAGCAGTACTTC.

V usage is TRBV2 and J usage is TRBJ2-7, with 7 bases fitting TRBD2. The germline V gene has CDR1 SNHLY and CDR2 FYNNEI. CDR3 length: 11 residues. V shed 7 bases and J 7 bases; nucleotides not matched to a gene: 4. As DNA, the CDR3 is TGTGCCAGCATTGCGGGAGTTGAGCAGTACTTC. It specifies CASIAGVEQYF.

This clonotype occurred a few times. The CDR3 here is CASSRLGSGRVLSYNEQFF. DNA for the CDR3: TGTGCCAGCAGTCGCCTAGGGAGCGGGAGAGTTCTCTCCTACAATGAGCAGTTCTTC. This chain connects TRBV7-7 to TRBJ2-1; 8 bases agree with TRBD2. CDR1 is SSHAT, CDR2 FNYEAQ, per germline (reference sequence). J was trimmed by 0 bases and V by 6 bases; bases with no gene match: 16. CDR3 size: 19 residues.

The chain recombines TRBV19 with TRBJ2-6, with 10 bases lining up with TRBD1. Losses at the gene ends were 5 bases for V and 0 bases for J; bases not matched to a gene: 4. Germline lookup yields CDR1 LNHDA and CDR2 SQIVND (reference sequence). The CDR3 is made up of 17 amino acids. CDR3 in DNA: TGTGCCAGTAGTCATCGGACAGGGGGCTCTGGGGCCAACGTCCTGACTTTC. Its protein product is CASSHRTGGSGANVLTF.